The clone carrying this TCR beta chain was picked up many times. What it recognizes is unknown. Primers used in a second PCR of roughly 7 to 12 cycles were a sample-barcoded 5' primer and a J-beta primer mix. TCRdb reanalysed the 5' RACE reads using MiXCR and keeps one entry per CDR3 protein. This sample yields around 670,000 distinct CDR3 sequences, of which around 31% are seen a single time; about 15% belongs to the top ten. This specimen comes from a study of blood T cells in healthy people across ages. Researchers collected about 10 milliliters of peripheral blood from every single donor. General observations from the study: Age advanced and TCR beta diversity per million T cells fell, roughly linearly.

Input material: blood. This clonotype was sampled from a woman older than 75 in good health.

The CDR3 here is CASSSIEGSDTQYF. In DNA form, the CDR3 reads TGTGCCAGCAGCTCTATCGAGGGCTCAGATACGCAGTATTTT. This chain uses TRBV7-6 with TRBJ2-3; possibly TRBD2 for D (5 bases). The ends were cut back, 4 bases at V and 4 bases at J, with 12 bases in the middle. The CDR3 covers 14 residues. Germline CDR1 and CDR2: SGHVS and FNYEAQ.